Included here is one TCR beta chain sequence, with context. Its recognized antigen is unknown. No much larger clonotype is one base removed from it; base qualities were not supplied. At the junction V is shortened by 2 bases and J by 2 bases, with 9 bases in between. CDR1 and CDR2 were assigned from the germline V gene as MGHRA and YSYEKL. From the cysteine through the phenylalanine, the CDR3 covers 14 amino acids. Kept here is only the CDR3 DNA, which spans 42 bases and is read in frame from base 1. The method was 5' RACE. Sequencing was carried out with an Illumina HiSeq 2500. The second PCR ran for roughly 6 to 11 cycles and used a J-beta primer mix along with a sample-barcoded 5' primer. A template-switch 5' adaptor carrying 12 random nucleotides introduced a unique molecular identifier onto each TCR beta cDNA molecule. Each sample yielded at least 2.5 million CDR3-containing paired-end reads. First-strand cDNA synthesis was performed from all RNA using the Mint cDNA synthesis kit, with priming by a TRBC-specific oligonucleotide. Following uracil-DNA glycosylase treatment, all cDNA underwent a first 18-cycle PCR with the universal primers M1SS and BC2_uni_R. On the authors' methods: Each sample was normalized by randomly selecting 1 million high-quality reads, each carrying a distinct molecular identifier. Instead of being binned into consensus sequences, reads that shared molecular identifiers were thrown out. CDR3 identification, clonotype clustering and error correction used MiTCR with a Q25 quality threshold and the strictest error-elimination algorithm. A nonparametric unseen species model using Euler transformation provided a lower-bound estimate of total TCR beta diversity. TCRdb handled the public reads itself, with Q25 trimming in fastp and clone calling in MiXCR, and kept productive beta chains. Each CDR3 protein gets just one entry, which takes the most common genes and DNA from the rows behind it. TCRdb's processing, not the authors' own work, is the source of the V and J calls. The sample data list 700,000 to 850,000 distinct CDR3 sequences, and around 36% of these were observed just once. The ten largest clones add up to 10% to 15% of the sample.

Donors were around 37 systemically healthy Caucasian individuals from Russia aged roughly 6 to 90 years. Each donor gave around 9.5 milliliters of peripheral blood, collected into EDTA-treated Vacutainer tubes. PBMCs were isolated by Ficoll-Paque density-gradient centrifugation, with at least 6 million obtained per sample. Trizol reagent was used to extract total RNA from PBMCs, with at least 5.5 micrograms per sample. For every donor, an aliquot of PBMCs went through flow cytometry to measure the percentages of naive CD45RAhigh/CD27high T cells. The data stem from a study of blood T cells in healthy people across ages (dated by TCRdb to 2015 to 2017). Some background on the complete study: In model experiments, template switching captured roughly one uniquely barcoded TCR beta cDNA molecule for every two T cells. To track age-related changes in TCR beta repertoire diversity, the study relied on deep sequencing normalized with unique cDNA molecular identifiers. The donors were divided into four age groups: young (average around 16 years), middle-aged (almost 40), aged (around 67) and long-lived (82). To avoid experimental bias, donors of different ages were distributed randomly across sequencing lanes. The study analyzed two additional independent replicas of 1 million unique cDNA reads from the same blood draw for two donors, one aged 18 to 30 and one aged 80 or older. General study outcomes and caveats: The percentage of naive T cells measured by flow cytometry correlated strongly with observed TCR beta diversity. The long-lived group showed more naive CD4+ T cells, fewer expanded clones and increased TCR diversity than the aged group, suggesting age selection. Estimates of total diversity based on one million sequenced T cells were regarded as lower bounds and as underestimates. Bulk unsorted PBMC profiling prevented conclusive comparison of naive and antigen-experienced compartments. Observed TCR beta diversity per million T cells fell roughly linearly with age, and a significant reduction was already apparent by age roughly 40. The CMV infection status of donors was not known, potentially confounding age-related changes in expanded clonotypes.

This sequence originates from a man aged 18 to 30 in good health. The sample consisted of blood. The sequence is built from TRBV4-1 and TRBJ1-1; TRBD1 is perhaps the D gene, given 6 matching bases. The DNA is TGCGCCAGCAGCCAAACAGGGTTCAACACTGAAGCTTTCTTT. This translates into CASSQTGFNTEAFF.